The 22 T cell receptor beta chains listed next were all sequenced from one sample in a study of T cell responses to AZD1222 COVID-19 vaccine. Measured with immunoSEQ multiplex PCR; TCRdb has only the in-frame clones, and not every one. Seen here are approximately 180,000 clones, 70% to 90% observed once, and the top ten hold 7.7%. The sample in question was peripheral blood, obtained on day 0 of AZD1222 vaccination. The receptors here all came from an adult in good health.

This clone occurred once. The chain joins TRBV7-8 to TRBJ1-5, with TRBD1 as a possible D gene (6 bases). CDR1 SGHVS and CDR2 FQNEAQ come from the germline V gene. V shed 5 bases and J shed 2 bases, with 13 bases lying between them. The CDR3 extends over 15 amino acids. The CDR3 region has the DNA TGTGCCAGCAGCCGCGAGGCAGGGGGCAATCAGCCCCAGCATTTT. Its protein product is CASSREAGGNQPQHF. The whole variable domain, filled in from reference TRBV7-8 and TRBJ1-5, reads GAGVSQSPRYKVAKRGQDVALRCDPISGHVSLFWYQQALGQGPEFLTYFQNEAQLDKSGLPSDRFFAERPEGSVSTLKIQRTQQEDSAVYLCASSREAGGNQPQHFGDGTRLSIL.

This clone was picked up one time. The rearrangement joins TRBV27 to TRBJ2-7, with 9 bases identical to TRBD2. V shed 5 bases, J shed 5 bases, and the junction held 7 bases outside the gene matches. Germline-derived CDR1 and CDR2 are MNHEY and SMNVEV (reference sequence). This CDR3 comprises 14 residues. The CDR3, as DNA: TGTGCCAGCAGTCTGGGCGGGGGGGCCAACGAGCAGTACTTC. Protein product: CASSLGGGANEQYF.

The rearrangement joins TRBV19 to TRBJ2-5, with D hard to call. CDR1 is LNHDA, CDR2 SQIVND, per germline (reference sequence). This CDR3 spans 14 amino acids. V lost 3 bases, J lost 5 bases, and 13 bases lay in between. DNA of the CDR3: TGTGCCAGTAGTATTACGTGGCAACCGGAGACCCAGTACTTC. Its translation: CASSITWQPETQYF.

V is TRBV9 and J is TRBJ1-1, with a weak D call TRBD1 (5 bases). Germline CDR1 is SGDLS and CDR2 is YYNGEE. Trimming left V 0 bases short and J 0 bases short, with 9 bases between. This CDR3 spans 15 amino acids. This CDR3 reads CASSVGGAMNTEAFF. The CDR3 bases are TGTGCCAGCAGCGTAGGCGGGGCCATGAACACTGAAGCTTTCTTT.

The chain links TRBV25-1 to TRBJ2-2; the D gene is possibly TRBD2 (6 bases). V was cut by 4 bases and J by 7 bases, with 13 bases left in between. Germline V gives CDR1 MGHDK, CDR2 SYGVNS. The CDR3 contains 14 residues. This chain's CDR3 is CASSADLGGGELFF. The CDR3 nucleotides read TGTGCCAGCAGTGCAGACCTCGGGGGCGGGGAGCTGTTTTTT.

The CDR3 DNA sequence: TGTGCCAGCAGCCGGACATATTACGAGCAGTACTTC. The encoded protein is CASSRTYYEQYF. The gene calls are TRBV12-3 or TRBV12-4 and TRBJ2-7, with D perhaps matching TRBD1 (5 bases). CDR3 size: 12 residues. Trimming took off 6 bases at V and 4 bases at J, with 10 bases between the two ends.

This clone was observed a few times. The V call is TRBV7-9, the J call TRBJ1-1; D gene ambiguous. The CDR3 loop spans 15 amino acids. Trimming left V 2 bases short and J 1 base short, with 11 bases between. The V gene's germline CDR1 is SEHNR and CDR2 FQNEAQ (reference sequence). CDR3 nucleotide sequence: TGTGCCAGCAGCTTATTGCGGGGAACGAACACTGAAGCTTTCTTT. Its translation: CASSLLRGTNTEAFF.

The V call is TRBV10-2, the J call TRBJ2-1; 9 nucleotides line up with TRBD1. Unmatched junction bases numbered 5, after V lost 10 bases and J lost 4 bases. The V gene's germline CDR1 is WSHSY and CDR2 SAAADI. This CDR3 region has 13 residues. The chain's CDR3 is CAIWDRVYNEQFF. Written as DNA, the CDR3 is TGCGCCATATGGGACAGGGTATACAATGAGCAGTTCTTC.

This clone was seen a few times. The genes are TRBV7-3 and TRBJ1-6, with D uncertain. The CDR3 contains 13 residues. Trimming left V 6 bases short and J 8 bases short, with 11 bases between. Germline assignment: CDR1 SGHTA and CDR2 FQGTGA. The CDR3 reads CASRQREDSPLHF. In nucleotides, the CDR3 is TGTGCCAGCAGACAAAGGGAAGATTCACCCCTCCACTTT.

V gene TRBV11-1 combines with J gene TRBJ2-7, with D hard to call. The germline gives CDR1 SGHAT, CDR2 FQDESV (reference sequence). The CDR3 extends over 15 amino acids. V lost 3 bases, J lost 4 bases, and 16 bases lay in between. In DNA form, the CDR3 reads TGTGCCAGCAGCTTCTACAGCGCCCCAGGATACGAGCAGTACTTC. The encoded protein is CASSFYSAPGYEQYF.

The rearrangement links TRBV3-1 (or the pseudogene TRBV3-2) to TRBJ2-1, with D perhaps matching TRBD2 (7 bases). Per the germline V gene, CDR1 is LGHDT and CDR2 is YNNKEL (reference sequence). There are 14 residues in the CDR3. Trimming took 4 bases from V and 7 from J, leaving 14 bases between them. The CDR3 DNA is TGTGCCAGCAGCCTCGTAGGGGGGGTAAATGAGCAGTTCTTC. Its protein is CASSLVGGVNEQFF.

The chain combines TRBV15 with TRBJ2-2, with D perhaps TRBD2 (5 bases). This CDR3 region has 16 residues. Trimming left V 1 base short and J 0 bases short, with 9 bases between. Germline V CDR1 and CDR2: LNHNV, YYDKDF (reference sequence). CDR3: CATSRGPSSNTGELFF. CDR3 coding DNA: TGTGCCACCAGCAGAGGCCCTAGCTCGAACACCGGGGAGCTGTTTTTT.

The chain combines TRBV27 with TRBJ2-7; D is perhaps TRBD1 (5 bases). Trimming took off 3 bases at V and 2 bases at J, with 11 bases between the two ends. From germline, CDR1 is MNHEY and CDR2 SMNVEV (reference sequence). The CDR3 extends over 14 amino acids. As DNA, the CDR3 is TGTGCCAGCAGTTTCTCAGGGTTTGCCTACGAGCAGTACTTC. Encoded protein: CASSFSGFAYEQYF.

The CDR3 is CASAQGGGGDTQYF. CDR3 in DNA: TGTGCCAGTGCCCAGGGCGGGGGGGGAGATACGCAGTATTTT. J is TRBJ2-3 and V is TRBV19; TRBD2 aligns across 9 bases. This CDR3 comprises 14 residues. Germline values: CDR1 LNHDA, CDR2 SQIVND (reference sequence). V gave up 8 bases and J gave up 5 bases; unmatched junction bases: 8.

The chain links TRBV21-1 to TRBJ1-1. TRBV21-1 is a known pseudogene. The CDR3 consists of 15 residues. The CDR3 DNA reads TGTGCCAGCAGCAAAGATGGGGGGCTATGGACTGAAGCTTTCTTT. Protein product: CASSKDGGLWTEAFF.

The CDR3 region is CASSLDVRRSYEQYF. DNA for the CDR3: TGTGCCAGCAGCTTAGACGTCCGCAGGTCCTACGAGCAGTACTTC. V is TRBV11-2 and J is TRBJ2-7; D gene unclear. Germline V gene sequence: CDR1 SGHAT, CDR2 FQNNGV. The CDR3 sequence is 15 residues long. V shed 0 bases and J shed 1 base, with 10 bases lying between them. The whole variable domain, remainder taken from reference TRBV11-2 and TRBJ2-7, is EAGVAQSPRYKIIEKRQSVAFWCNPISGHATLYWYQQILGQGPKLLIQFQNNGVVDDSQLPKDRFSAERLKGVDSTLKIQPAKLEDSAVYLCASSLDVRRSYEQYFGPGTRLTVT.

The chain links TRBV11-2 to TRBJ1-1; tentative D call: TRBD1 (5 bases). The germline V gene encodes CDR1 SGHAT and CDR2 FQNNGV. The CDR3 runs to 14 residues. V was shortened by 2 bases and J by 10 bases, with 17 bases between the two germline ends. CDR3 in amino acids: CASSLPSPGTSAFF. As DNA, the CDR3 is TGTGCCAGCAGCTTACCCTCCCCGGGGACCTCAGCTTTCTTT.

V and J are TRBV27 and TRBJ1-1; 8 bases fit TRBD1. Germline V gene sequence: CDR1 MNHEY, CDR2 SMNVEV (reference sequence). CDR3 length equals 14 residues. V dropped 3 bases and J dropped 6; count of bases not matched to a gene: 6. CDR3 nucleotides: TGTGCCAGCAGTTTGGACAGGGTAAGCGCTGAAGCTTTCTTT. Its protein is CASSLDRVSAEAFF.

This chain links TRBV28 with TRBJ2-7; 12 bases are shared with TRBD1. The CDR3 extends over 14 amino acids. With 8 bases clipped from V and 5 bases from J, the junction kept 7 bases outside the gene matches. The germline V gene encodes CDR1 MDHEN and CDR2 SYDVKM. CDR3 sequence: CASLGGDRGHEQYF. The DNA for the CDR3 is TGTGCCAGCCTGGGTGGGGACAGGGGGCACGAGCAGTACTTC.

This rearrangement joins TRBV2 to TRBJ1-2; 9 bases match TRBD1. J was trimmed by 2 bases and V by 7 bases; bases with no gene match: 5. Germline loops: CDR1 SNHLY, CDR2 FYNNEI. The CDR3 covers 14 residues. The CDR3 is CASNSGTGNYGYTF. In nucleotides, the CDR3 is TGTGCCAGCAATTCCGGGACAGGGAACTATGGCTACACCTTC.

CDR3 sequence reads: CASSPRTSGYEQYF. The CDR3 nucleotides are TGTGCCAGCTCACCACGGACTAGCGGGTACGAGCAGTACTTC. This chain uses TRBV18 with TRBJ2-7, with TRBD2 identical over 11 bases. Looked up from germline, CDR1 is KGHSH and CDR2 is LQKENI. V shed 1 base and J 4 bases; nucleotides not matched to a gene: 0. The CDR3 contains 14 residues.

This sequence joins TRBV6-5 and TRBJ1-5; 7 nucleotides line up with TRBD1. Germline loops: CDR1 MNHEY, CDR2 SVGAGI. The CDR3 length is 14 residues. V dropped 6 bases and J dropped 6; count of bases not matched to a gene: 8. The CDR3 loop reads CASSVQGGGQPQHF. As DNA, the CDR3 is TGTGCCAGCAGCGTTCAAGGGGGCGGTCAGCCCCAGCATTTT.